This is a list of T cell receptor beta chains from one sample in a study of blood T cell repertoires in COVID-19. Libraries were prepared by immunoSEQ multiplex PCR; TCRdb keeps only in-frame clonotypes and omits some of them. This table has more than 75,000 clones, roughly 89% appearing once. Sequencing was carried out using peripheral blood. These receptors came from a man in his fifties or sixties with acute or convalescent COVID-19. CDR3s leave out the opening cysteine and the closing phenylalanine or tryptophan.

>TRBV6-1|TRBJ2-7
ASSENFGTSGLYEQY
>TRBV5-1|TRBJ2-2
ASSRGQPNTGELF
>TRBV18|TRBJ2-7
ASSGGGQGTYEQY
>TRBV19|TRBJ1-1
ASSKLGLMNTEAF
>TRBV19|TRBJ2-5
ASSRTSGDQETQY
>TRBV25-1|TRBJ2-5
ASSEGPGETQY
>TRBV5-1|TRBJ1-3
ASSLAGAGRGNTIY
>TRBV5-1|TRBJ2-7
ASSLIGWEGRYEQY
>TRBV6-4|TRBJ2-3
ASSARGSSTDTQY
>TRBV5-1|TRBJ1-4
ASSLGGRNRPNEKLF
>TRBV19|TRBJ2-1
AEGQGRNEQF
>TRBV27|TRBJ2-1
ASSDLTVYNEQF
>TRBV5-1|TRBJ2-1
ASSLTGGPYNEQF
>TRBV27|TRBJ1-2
ASSSPLRGSGYT
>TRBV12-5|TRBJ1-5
ASGINQPQH
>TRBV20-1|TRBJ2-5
SASRSSGYQETQY
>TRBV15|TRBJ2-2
ATSSFGESHTGELF
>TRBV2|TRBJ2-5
ASSFDRARETQY
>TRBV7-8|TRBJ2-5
ASSLPRGTETQY
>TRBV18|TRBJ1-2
ASSPARGASGYT
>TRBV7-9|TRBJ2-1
ASSLAVAGGYNEQF
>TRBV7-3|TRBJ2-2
ASSLNHRENTGELF
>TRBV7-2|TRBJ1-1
ASSFFTPGVNTEAF
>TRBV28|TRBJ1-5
ASSLPGGSNQPQH
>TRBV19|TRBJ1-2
ASSLNYGYT
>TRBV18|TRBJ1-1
ASSPQGPRTEAF
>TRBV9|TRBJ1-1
ATPEGENTEAF
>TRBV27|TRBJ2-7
ASSFGASGSYEQY
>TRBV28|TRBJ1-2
ASSRIGTFYGYT
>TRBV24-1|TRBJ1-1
ATRRGETNTEAF
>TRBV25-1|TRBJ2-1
ASCCSVSSYNEQF
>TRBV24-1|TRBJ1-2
ATSDGGQGGYGYT
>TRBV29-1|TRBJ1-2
SVSQGDYGYT
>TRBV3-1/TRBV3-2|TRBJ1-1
ASSQDRGSEAF
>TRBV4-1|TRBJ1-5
ASSQDREHQPQH
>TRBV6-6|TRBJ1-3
ASSPGQGANGNTIY
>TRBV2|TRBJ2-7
ASSGESPYEQY